This T cell receptor beta chain was identified during a study of neurological immune-mediated disorders. This clonotype was counted a single time. TCRdb itself ran the 5' RACE reads through MiXCR, one entry per CDR3 protein. Of about 18,000 distinct CDR3 sequences listed, about 15% were seen once; the top ten hold 7.8%. Sorted libraries were made with around 1 million CD4+ or CD8+ T cells. V was clipped by 5 bases and J by 5 bases, with 10 bases between them. CDR3 size: 12 residues. In germline, CDR1 is SGHTA, CDR2 FQGNSA. The sequence was obtained from a woman between 55 and 75 years old with HTLV-1-associated myelopathy (HAM/TSP). The V call is TRBV7-2, the J call TRBJ2-7; D remains unclear. The sequencing input was CD4+ T cells from blood. The CDR3 reads CASSPSHNEQYF. CDR3 in DNA: TGTGCCAGCAGCCCCAGTCACAACGAGCAGTACTTC. Full variable domain (rest looked up from reference TRBV7-2 and TRBJ2-7): GAGVSQSPSNKVTEKGKDVELRCDPISGHTALYWYRQSLGQGLEFLIYFQGNSAPDKSGLPSDRFSAERTGGSVSTLTIQRTQQEDSAVYLCASSPSHNEQYFGPGTRLTVT.